This T cell receptor (beta chain) appears in the sequencing data of a study of T-cell reconstitution after alpha-beta-depleted transplantation in children. At least ten counts were recorded for this clonotype. Unique molecular identifiers were used in preparing the TCRbeta library. Via MiXCR, TCRdb re-called the PCR reads, giving one row per CDR3 protein. The table shows roughly 190,000 distinct CDR3 sequences, with 13% to 15% occurring only once. The CDR3 spans 15 residues. The V end lost 3 bases, the J end lost 3 bases, and 15 bases lay between the germline ends. This sequence joins TRBV12-3 or TRBV12-4 and TRBJ2-7; maybe TRBD1 (5 bases). The source of this sequence is a human donor who donated a stem cell graft to a child with acute lymphoblastic leukemia. The sample was PBMCs from the stem cell graft donor, taken from the stem cell graft. Written as DNA, the CDR3 is TGTGCCAGCAGTTTTTGGCCAGGGCTAGACTACGAGCAGTACTTC. Its protein product is CASSFWPGLDYEQYF.